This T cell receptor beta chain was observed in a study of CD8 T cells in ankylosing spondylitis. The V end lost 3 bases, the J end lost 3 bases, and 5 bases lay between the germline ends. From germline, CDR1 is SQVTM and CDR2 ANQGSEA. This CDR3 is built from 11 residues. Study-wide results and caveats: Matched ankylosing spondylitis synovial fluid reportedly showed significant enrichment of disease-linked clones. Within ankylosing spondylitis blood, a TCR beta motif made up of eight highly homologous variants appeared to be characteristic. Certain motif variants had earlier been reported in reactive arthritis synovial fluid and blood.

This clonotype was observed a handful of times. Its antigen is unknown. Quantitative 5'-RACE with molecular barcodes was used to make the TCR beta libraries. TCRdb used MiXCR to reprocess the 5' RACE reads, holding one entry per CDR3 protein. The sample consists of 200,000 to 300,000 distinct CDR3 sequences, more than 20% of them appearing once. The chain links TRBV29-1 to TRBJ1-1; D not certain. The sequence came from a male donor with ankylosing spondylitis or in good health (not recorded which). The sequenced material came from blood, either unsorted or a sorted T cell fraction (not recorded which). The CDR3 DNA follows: TGCAGCGTTGACAGGTACACTGAAGCTTTCTTT. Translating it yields CSVDRYTEAFF.